The following is a T cell receptor (beta chain) sequence with its context. Its antigen remains unknown. Germline CDR1 WSHSY, CDR2 SAAADI. This CDR3 contains 14 residues. V lost 6 bases to trimming and J lost 5 bases; unmatched junction nucleotides: 5. This specimen belongs to a study of PD-1 blockade in mismatch repair-deficient tumors. Study-level results: Tumor-resident clones, often absent from pretreatment blood, expanded after pembrolizumab and then contracted.

The repertoire was sequenced with immunoSEQ multiplex PCR; TCRdb's copy has only in-frame clones and lacks some. The sample gives under 25,000 clones, approximately 80% of which show up once; roughly 1.4% is in the top ten. All patients were mismatch repair deficient, assessed by either PCR or immunohistochemistry. TCR sequencing covered three patients who responded to pembrolizumab. This TCR was recovered from an adult with mismatch repair-deficient cancer. Source: PBMCs, taken 52 weeks after starting pembrolizumab. The rearrangement joins TRBV10-2 to TRBJ2-5, with 11 positions matching TRBD2. The CDR3 region has the DNA TGCGCCAGCAGATTAGCGGGAGGGCCGGAGACCCAGTACTTC. Translating gives CASRLAGGPETQYF.